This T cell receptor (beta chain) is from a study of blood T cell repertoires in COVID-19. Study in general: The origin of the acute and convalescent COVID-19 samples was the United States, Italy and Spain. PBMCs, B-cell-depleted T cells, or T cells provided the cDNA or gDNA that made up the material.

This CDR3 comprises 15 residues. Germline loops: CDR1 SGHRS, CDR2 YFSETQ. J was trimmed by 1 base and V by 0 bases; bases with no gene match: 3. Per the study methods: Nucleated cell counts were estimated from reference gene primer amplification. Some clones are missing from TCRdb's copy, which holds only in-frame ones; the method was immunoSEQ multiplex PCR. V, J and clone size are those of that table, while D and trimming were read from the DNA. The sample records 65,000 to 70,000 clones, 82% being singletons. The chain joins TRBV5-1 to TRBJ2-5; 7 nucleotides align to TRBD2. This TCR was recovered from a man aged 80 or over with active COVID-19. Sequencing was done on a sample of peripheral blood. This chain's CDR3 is CASSLASGIQETQYF. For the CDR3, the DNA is TGCGCCAGCAGCTTGGCTAGCGGTATCCAAGAGACCCAGTACTTC.